This TCR beta chain was obtained from a study of cytomegalovirus exposure and HLA in healthy donors. Study context: T cells numbering about 179 million yielded some 120 million unique TCR beta sequences in an earlier analysis. Approximately 85 million unique TCRs from HLA-typed donors were held in an early data release.

The length of the CDR3 is 13 residues. Germline loops: CDR1 MNHGY, CDR2 SAAAGT. Researchers ran the PCR with 60 Vbeta and 13 Jbeta primers. Clones were read by immunoSEQ multiplex PCR, and TCRdb kept only the in-frame ones, dropping some. The sample includes under 200,000 clones, approximately 80% of them seen just once. Comments on this clone: Its antigen is not identified.

General study findings and limits: Most subjects' HLA-A and HLA-B alleles were reportedly predicted from TCR beta sequences. An assumption of roughly uniform sequencing depth across donors underlay the presence/absence analyses.

This chain links TRBV6-8 with TRBJ2-7; 7 bases map to TRBD2. The sample was PBMCs. The receptor comes from a woman aged 40 to 50 in good health and CMV-seropositive. The CDR3, as DNA: TGTACCCAGGTCCGGCGGGACTACTACGAGCAGTACTTC. Amino acids: CTQVRRDYYEQYF.